These T cell receptor beta chains were read from a single sample in a study of T-cell reconstitution after alpha-beta-depleted transplantation in children. From the PCR reads, TCRdb called clonotypes with MiXCR, one entry per CDR3 protein. The data hold hundreds of thousands of distinct CDR3 sequences, with 10% to 15% observed a single time. Sequences were derived from PBMCs, mostly from graft donor cells, sampled 360 days after TCRalphabeta/CD19-depleted stem cell transplant. These receptors were collected from a male patient younger than 18 who had a stem cell transplant for acute myeloid leukemia, so the T cells may come from the graft donor. The CDR3 runs from the conserved cysteine through the conserved F or W. The order of the fields is D gene, V gene, J gene, clone size, CDR3 protein, CDR3 DNA. D genes are given only for firm matches. For some rows the clone size is stated as once, few or many, or as a class when expanded; others skip it.

-,TRBV29-1,TRBJ2-7,many,CSVITVSYEQYF,TGCAGCGTGATTACGGTGTCCTACGAGCAGTACTTC
-,TRBV28,TRBJ1-1,-,CASSFPGTPMNTEAFF,TGTGCCAGCAGTTTTCCCGGGACGCCGATGAACACTGAAGCTTTCTTT
TRBD1,TRBV5-1,TRBJ1-1,-,CASFDREITEAFF,TGCGCCAGCTTTGACAGGGAAATAACTGAAGCTTTCTTT
TRBD2,TRBV9,TRBJ2-1,few,CASSATSGNYNEQFF,TGTGCCAGCAGCGCTACTAGCGGAAATTACAATGAGCAGTTCTTC
TRBD1,TRBV7-3,TRBJ2-3,many,CASSLTPGGRLTDTQYF,TGTGCCAGCAGCCTTACTCCAGGGGGCAGACTCACAGATACGCAGTATTTT
-,TRBV7-9,TRBJ2-5,-,CASSTQGGRETQYF,TGTGCCAGCAGCACACAGGGAGGGCGAGAGACCCAGTACTTC
-,TRBV19,TRBJ2-1,few,CASSIMGEAYNEQFF,TGTGCCAGTAGTATTATGGGGGAAGCCTACAATGAGCAGTTCTTC
TRBD1,TRBV10-3,TRBJ1-1,-,CAISEAYLGQGAATEAFF,TGTGCCATCAGTGAGGCTTATCTCGGACAGGGGGCTGCCACTGAAGCTTTCTTT
-,TRBV24-1,TRBJ2-1,few,CATSDVQFRYNEQFF,TGTGCCACCAGTGATGTACAGTTTAGGTACAATGAGCAGTTCTTC
TRBD2,TRBV7-3,TRBJ2-1,-,CASSSDSGRGTNEQFF,TGTGCCAGCAGCTCGGATAGCGGGAGGGGTACCAATGAGCAGTTCTTC
-,TRBV7-3,TRBJ1-1,-,CASSSHREPNTEAFF,TGTGCCAGCAGCTCCCACAGGGAGCCGAACACTGAAGCTTTCTTT
-,TRBV7-8,TRBJ2-7,-,CASRDGRLVYEQYF,TGTGCCAGCAGGGACGGACGGTTAGTCTACGAGCAGTACTTC
-,TRBV6-5,TRBJ2-7,many,CASSYSRGLLLYEQYF,TGTGCCAGCAGTTACTCAAGAGGACTACTCCTATACGAGCAGTACTTC
-,TRBV4-3,TRBJ2-7,many,CASSQLNSGSYEQYF,TGCGCCAGCAGCCAGCTTAATTCAGGGTCCTACGAGCAGTACTTC
-,TRBV18,TRBJ2-4,once,CASSPKDIQYF,TGTGCCAGCTCACCGAAGGACATTCAGTACTTC
TRBD1,TRBV12-3/TRBV12-4,TRBJ1-6,few,CASSLASTGHYNSPLHF,TGTGCCAGCAGTTTAGCCTCGACAGGGCACTATAATTCACCCCTCCACTTT
-,TRBV7-2,TRBJ2-1,few,CASSFEFTTALKIF,TGTGCCAGCAGCTTTGAGTTTACGACAGCTCTAAAGATCTTC
TRBD1,TRBV20-1,TRBJ2-1,-,CSARAGDRGSFYYNEQFF,TGCAGTGCTAGAGCCGGCGACAGGGGCTCCTTCTATTACAATGAGCAGTTCTTC
TRBD2,TRBV20-1,TRBJ2-7,many,CSALAGGYEQYF,TGCAGTGCTTTAGCGGGAGGCTACGAGCAGTACTTC
-,TRBV7-3,TRBJ2-1,-,CASSLSSYDEQFF,TGTGCCAGCAGCTTAAGCAGTTACGATGAGCAGTTCTTC
-,TRBV19,TRBJ2-5,-,CASSIKTGYQETQYF,TGTGCCAGTAGTATTAAGACAGGCTATCAAGAGACCCAGTACTTC
-,TRBV7-2,TRBJ2-1,-,CASSGGPNEQFF,TGTGCCAGCAGCGGAGGGCCGAATGAGCAGTTCTTC
TRBD1,TRBV12-3/TRBV12-4,TRBJ2-3,few,CASSPTGLTSTDTQYF,TGTGCCAGCAGTCCGACAGGGCTTACTAGCACAGATACGCAGTATTTT
TRBD2,TRBV20-1,TRBJ2-1,few,CSAPPWETSDEQFF,TGCAGTGCTCCCCCCTGGGAGACTAGCGATGAGCAGTTCTTC
TRBD2,TRBV20-1,TRBJ2-7,many,CSARGEAGGSYEQYF,TGCAGTGCTAGGGGGGAGGCGGGAGGATCCTACGAGCAGTACTTC
-,TRBV3-1,TRBJ1-2,few,CASSHPLWDYGYTF,TGTGCCAGCAGCCATCCGTTGTGGGACTATGGCTACACCTTC
-,TRBV7-8,TRBJ2-5,-,CASSLGGLTQETQYF,TGTGCCAGCAGCTTAGGTGGGCTAACCCAAGAGACCCAGTACTTC
-,TRBV29-1,TRBJ2-7,few,CSVEDSAGGPYEQYF,TGCAGCGTTGAAGATTCGGCAGGGGGGCCCTACGAGCAGTACTTC
-,TRBV20-1,TRBJ2-1,few,CSALFRAVSYNEQFF,TGCAGTGCTCTCTTCCGGGCGGTCTCCTACAATGAGCAGTTCTTC
TRBD2,TRBV7-2,TRBJ2-2,-,CASSRNGLAATGELFF,TGTGCCAGCAGTCGAAACGGCCTAGCGGCCACCGGGGAGCTGTTTTTT
TRBD2,TRBV6-2/TRBV6-3,TRBJ2-4,-,CASTPLRGGLTKNIQYF,TGTGCCAGCACTCCCCTCCGGGGGGGGCTAACCAAAAACATTCAGTACTTC
-,TRBV18,TRBJ2-4,-,CASSNRDSKNIQYF,TGTGCCAGCTCAAATAGAGATTCCAAAAACATTCAGTACTTC
TRBD1,TRBV14,TRBJ2-7,many,CASSRRQGTYEQYF,TGTGCCAGCAGCCGCAGACAGGGGACCTACGAGCAGTACTTC
TRBD2,TRBV5-1,TRBJ2-7,-,CASSWGLAGGPIEQYF,TGCGCCAGCAGCTGGGGACTAGCGGGAGGGCCCATCGAGCAGTACTTC
TRBD1,TRBV28,TRBJ1-4,many,CASSLNMAGDREREKLFF,TGTGCCAGCAGTCTAAATATGGCGGGGGACAGGGAACGCGAAAAACTGTTTTTT
-,TRBV28,TRBJ2-4,many,CASGPRAKNIQYF,TGTGCCAGCGGTCCCCGTGCCAAAAACATTCAGTACTTC
TRBD1,TRBV20-1,TRBJ1-1,few,CSASPGQGAKYTEAFF,TGCAGTGCGAGCCCGGGACAGGGGGCGAAGTACACTGAAGCTTTCTTT
-,TRBV7-9,TRBJ2-1,-,CASSLGVAEYNEQFF,TGTGCCAGCAGCTTAGGTGTAGCGGAGTACAATGAGCAGTTCTTC
-,TRBV14,TRBJ1-1,-,CASSQAWYRNTEAFF,TGTGCCAGCAGCCAAGCATGGTACAGGAACACTGAAGCTTTCTTT
TRBD1,TRBV6-1,TRBJ2-7,few,CASSSRTGLTGSSYEQYF,TGTGCCAGCAGCTCCAGGACAGGGCTGACTGGGAGCTCCTACGAGCAGTACTTC
TRBD1,TRBV25-1,TRBJ2-1,-,CATSSGQGIYNEQFF,TGTGCCACCAGTTCGGGACAGGGGATATACAATGAGCAGTTCTTC
-,TRBV20-1,TRBJ2-2,many,CSARKGATGELFF,TGCAGTGCTAGAAAAGGGGCAACCGGGGAGCTGTTTTTT
-,TRBV20-1,TRBJ2-7,-,CSARVDGSPNEQYF,TGCAGTGCTAGAGTGGACGGGAGCCCAAACGAGCAGTACTTC
TRBD2,TRBV28,TRBJ2-1,few,CASSPLRESFYNEQFF,TGTGCCAGCAGCCCCCTGCGGGAGTCTTTTTACAATGAGCAGTTCTTC
-,TRBV2,TRBJ2-1,few,CASSGDPRSYNEQFF,TGTGCCAGCAGTGGAGATCCCCGCTCCTACAATGAGCAGTTCTTC
-,TRBV20-1,TRBJ1-2,-,CSARETGTGLLGYGYTF,TGCAGTGCTAGGGAAACAGGGACGGGCTTGCTAGGCTATGGCTACACCTTC
TRBD2,TRBV10-3,TRBJ2-1,few,CAISESFAGGGYNEQFF,TGTGCCATCAGTGAGTCGTTTGCGGGAGGAGGGTACAATGAGCAGTTCTTC
TRBD1,TRBV4-3,TRBJ2-7,-,CASSLTTGTGGLSFGDEQYF,TGCGCCAGCAGCCTCACTACCGGGACAGGGGGCCTCTCGTTTGGTGACGAGCAGTACTTC
TRBD2,TRBV5-1,TRBJ2-3,-,CASSLALAGVTDTQYF,TGCGCCAGCAGCTTGGCTTTAGCGGGCGTTACAGATACGCAGTATTTT
-,TRBV7-8,TRBJ2-1,-,CASGFSLVHDEQFF,TGTGCCAGCGGCTTTTCCTTAGTCCATGATGAGCAGTTCTTC
TRBD1,TRBV6-1,TRBJ2-2,-,CASSQQGAYTGELFF,TGTGCCAGCAGTCAACAGGGGGCCTACACCGGGGAGCTGTTTTTT
-,TRBV28,TRBJ2-3,many,CASSLPQDTQYF,TGTGCCAGCAGTTTACCCCAGGATACGCAGTATTTT
-,TRBV29-1,TRBJ1-2,many,CSVRAGVQDYGYTF,TGCAGCGTTCGGGCAGGGGTCCAGGACTATGGCTACACCTTC
-,TRBV28,TRBJ2-7,many,CASSLVWDPSSYEQYF,TGTGCCAGCAGTTTAGTGTGGGACCCCTCCTCCTACGAGCAGTACTTC
-,TRBV5-1,TRBJ2-7,few,CASSLPSIYEQYF,TGCGCCAGCAGCTTGCCATCAATTTACGAGCAGTACTTC
-,TRBV13,TRBJ2-5,few,CASSLRAVFGSQETQYF,TGTGCCAGCAGCTTAAGGGCCGTTTTCGGGTCGCAAGAGACCCAGTACTTC
-,TRBV21-1,TRBJ1-6,few,CASSINRAVPYNSPLHF,TGTGCCAGCAGCATTAACCGGGCCGTCCCCTATAATTCACCCCTCCACTTT
-,TRBV29-1,TRBJ2-7,few,CSVAGSFEQYF,TGCAGCGTTGCAGGGTCTTTCGAGCAGTACTTC
TRBD1,TRBV5-1,TRBJ1-2,few,CASSSPGQGLYGYTF,TGCGCCAGCAGCTCACCGGGACAGGGGCTCTATGGCTACACCTTC